The rows below give T cell receptor beta chains drawn from one sample of a study of T cell responses to AZD1222 COVID-19 vaccine. Produced via immunoSEQ multiplex PCR; TCRdb's table is partial and in-frame only. The table has tens of thousands of clones, about 92% seen once. This specimen was peripheral blood, taken 28 days after the second AZD1222 dose. These receptors were collected from an adult who received the AZD1222 COVID-19 vaccine. CDR3s include the opening cysteine and the closing phenylalanine or tryptophan. The D gene is left open where the match is weak. Part of the rows lack a size; the others show once, few, many or a class for expanded clones.

J	V	D	size	CDR3	DNA
TRBJ2-6	TRBV18	-	-	CASSPSGANVLTF	TGTGCCAGCTCACCCTCTGGGGCCAACGTCCTGACTTTC
TRBJ1-1	TRBV12-5	-	-	CASGLRPDTEAFF	TGTGCTAGTGGTTTGAGGCCAGACACTGAAGCTTTCTTT
TRBJ1-1	TRBV9	TRBD1	-	CASSGTGHTEAFF	TGTGCCAGCAGCGGGACAGGGCACACTGAAGCTTTCTTT
TRBJ2-7	TRBV7-2	-	-	CASSLAQGGTTASYEQYF	TGTGCCAGCAGCTTAGCCCAGGGGGGGACAACGGCCTCCTACGAGCAGTACTTC
TRBJ2-5	TRBV19	TRBD2	-	CASSMTSGIQETQYF	TGTGCCAGTAGTATGACTAGCGGGATTCAAGAGACCCAGTACTTC
TRBJ2-7	TRBV4-1	TRBD2	-	CASSQVGLAAYEQYF	TGCGCCAGCAGCCAAGTTGGACTAGCGGCTTACGAGCAGTACTTC
TRBJ1-5	TRBV19	TRBD1	few	CASSIRDLTGINQPQHF	TGTGCCAGTAGTATAAGGGACCTGACAGGGATAAATCAGCCCCAGCATTTT
TRBJ2-7	TRBV7-6	TRBD2	once	CASSLETSGNNEQYF	TGTGCCAGCAGCTTGGAGACTAGCGGGAACAACGAGCAGTACTTC
TRBJ2-3	TRBV7-3	TRBD1	-	CASSSTGGLTDTQYF	TGTGCCAGCAGCTCGACAGGGGGCCTCACAGATACGCAGTATTTT
TRBJ1-2	TRBV30	-	-	CAWSVPPGRINYGYTF	TGTGCCTGGAGTGTACCCCCCGGTCGGATTAACTATGGCTACACCTTC
TRBJ1-6	TRBV5-1	-	-	CASSWGGDNSPLHF	TGCGCCAGCAGCTGGGGGGGGGATAATTCACCCCTCCACTTT
TRBJ2-1	TRBV5-1	TRBD2	-	CASSWTSSGPYNEQFF	TGCGCCAGCAGCTGGACTTCTAGCGGGCCTTACAATGAGCAGTTCTTC
TRBJ2-1	TRBV7-2	TRBD2	-	CASSLAASGVWVASYNEQFF	TGTGCCAGCAGCTTAGCGGCTAGCGGGGTCTGGGTCGCGTCCTACAATGAGCAGTTCTTC
TRBJ2-7	TRBV10-1	-	-	CASTPVNGAEQYF	TGCGCCAGCACCCCCGTGAACGGTGCGGAGCAGTACTTC
TRBJ2-7	TRBV28	-	-	CASSSLEGGGEQYF	TGTGCCAGCAGTTCCCTTGAGGGTGGTGGCGAGCAGTACTTC
TRBJ2-7	TRBV5-1	TRBD1	-	CASSLSRGRYEQYF	TGCGCCAGCAGCTTGTCCAGGGGGCGTTACGAGCAGTACTTC
TRBJ1-1	TRBV10-3	-	-	CAISESRVSVNTEAFF	TGTGCCATCAGTGAGTCGAGGGTGAGTGTGAACACTGAAGCTTTCTTT
TRBJ1-2	TRBV24-1	-	few	CATSDYGRANYGYTF	TGTGCCACCAGTGATTACGGGAGAGCTAACTATGGCTACACCTTC
TRBJ2-7	TRBV5-8	TRBD2	-	CASSLAFGTSGPYSSYEQYF	TGTGCCAGCAGCTTGGCCTTTGGGACTAGCGGGCCATATAGCTCCTACGAGCAGTACTTC